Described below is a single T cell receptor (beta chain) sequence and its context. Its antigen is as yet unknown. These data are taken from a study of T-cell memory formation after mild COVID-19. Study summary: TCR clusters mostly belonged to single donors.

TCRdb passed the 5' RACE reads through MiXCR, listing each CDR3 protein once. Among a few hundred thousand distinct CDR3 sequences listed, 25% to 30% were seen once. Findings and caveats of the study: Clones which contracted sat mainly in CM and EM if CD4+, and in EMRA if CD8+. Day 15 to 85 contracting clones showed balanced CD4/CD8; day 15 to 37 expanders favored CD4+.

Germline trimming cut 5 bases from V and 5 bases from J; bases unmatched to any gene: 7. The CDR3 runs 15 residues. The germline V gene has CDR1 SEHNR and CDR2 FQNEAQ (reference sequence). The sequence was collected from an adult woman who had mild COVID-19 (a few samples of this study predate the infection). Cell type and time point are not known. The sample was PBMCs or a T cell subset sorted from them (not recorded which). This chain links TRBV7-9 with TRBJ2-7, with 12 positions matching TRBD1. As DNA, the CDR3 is TGTGCCAGCAGCGATAGCCGGGACAGGGGGCACGAGCAGTACTTC. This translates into CASSDSRDRGHEQYF.